This T cell receptor (beta chain) comes out of a study of cytomegalovirus exposure and HLA in healthy donors. Overall study context: Membership in the Caucasian-associated ancestry cluster was found for around 85% of 300 to 400 genotyped donors.

Germline V lookup: CDR1 MDHEN, CDR2 SYDVKM. The V gene lost 4 bases and the J gene lost 4 bases, with 14 bases spanning the gap. This CDR3 contains 14 residues. The study ran its PCR with 60 Vbeta and 13 Jbeta primers. The assay was immunoSEQ multiplex PCR, and TCRdb's table has in-frame clones only and misses some. The sample includes about 190,000 clones. Sequenced input: PBMCs. The sequence came from a woman aged 25 to 39 in good health and CMV-seropositive. This chain connects TRBV28 to TRBJ2-7, with D possibly TRBD2 on 7 matching bases. The CDR3 DNA reads as TGTGCCAGCAGTTGGGCCGGGGGGACATACGAGCAGTACTTC. Its protein is CASSWAGGTYEQYF.